This T cell receptor (beta chain) was captured in a study of shared T cell receptors in the human thymus. The data were produced by immunoSEQ multiplex PCR, yet TCRdb's version contains in-frame clones alone and is incomplete. In the table there are hundreds of thousands of clones, around 93% of which are singletons. This clone was found a few times. This CDR3 has 16 amino acids. CDR1 and CDR2 from the germline V gene are SGDLS and YYNGEE. Trimming pared 0 bases from V and 5 bases from J, leaving 18 bases between. Sequenced sample: thymocytes. The TCR originated in a human donor. This chain uses TRBV9 with TRBJ2-7, with D possibly TRBD1 on 6 matching bases. The CDR3 DNA reads as TGTGCCAGCAGCGTAGCTGGGCAGGGGCGGCGGGACGAGCAGTACTTC. Its protein is CASSVAGQGRRDEQYF.